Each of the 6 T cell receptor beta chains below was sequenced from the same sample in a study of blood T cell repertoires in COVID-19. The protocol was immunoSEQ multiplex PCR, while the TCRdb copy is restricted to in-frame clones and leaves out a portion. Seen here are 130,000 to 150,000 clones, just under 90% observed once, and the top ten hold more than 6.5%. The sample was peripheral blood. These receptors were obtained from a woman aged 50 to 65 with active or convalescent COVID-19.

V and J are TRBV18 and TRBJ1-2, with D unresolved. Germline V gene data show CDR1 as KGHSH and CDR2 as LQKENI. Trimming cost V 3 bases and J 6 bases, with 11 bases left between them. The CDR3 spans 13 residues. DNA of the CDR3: TGTGCCAGCTCACCCTCCGAACAAAATGGCTACACCTTC. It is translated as CASSPSEQNGYTF.

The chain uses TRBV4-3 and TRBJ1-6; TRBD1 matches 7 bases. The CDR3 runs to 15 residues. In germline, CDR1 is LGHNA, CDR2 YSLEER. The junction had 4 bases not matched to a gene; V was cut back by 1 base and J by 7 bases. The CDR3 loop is CASSQVYRGNSPLHF. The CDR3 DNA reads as TGCGCCAGCAGCCAAGTTTACAGGGGCAATTCACCCCTCCACTTT.

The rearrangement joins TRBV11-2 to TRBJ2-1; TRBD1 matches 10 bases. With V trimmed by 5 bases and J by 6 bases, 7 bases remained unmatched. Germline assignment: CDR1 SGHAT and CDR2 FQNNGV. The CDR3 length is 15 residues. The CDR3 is CASSTGDRGGNEQFF. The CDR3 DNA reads TGTGCCAGCAGCACGGGGGACAGGGGAGGCAATGAGCAGTTCTTC.

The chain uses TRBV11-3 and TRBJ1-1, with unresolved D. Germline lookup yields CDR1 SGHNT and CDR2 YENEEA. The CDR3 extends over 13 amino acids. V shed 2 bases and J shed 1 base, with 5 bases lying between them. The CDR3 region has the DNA TGTGCCAGCAGCTTATCGAGGAACACTGAAGCTTTCTTT. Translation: CASSLSRNTEAFF.

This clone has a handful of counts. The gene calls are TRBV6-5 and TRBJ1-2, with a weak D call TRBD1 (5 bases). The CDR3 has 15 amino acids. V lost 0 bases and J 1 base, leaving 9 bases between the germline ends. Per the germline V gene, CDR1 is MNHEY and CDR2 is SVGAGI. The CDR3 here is CASSYSTALNYGYTF. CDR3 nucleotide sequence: TGTGCCAGCAGTTACTCGACAGCCCTTAACTATGGCTACACCTTC.

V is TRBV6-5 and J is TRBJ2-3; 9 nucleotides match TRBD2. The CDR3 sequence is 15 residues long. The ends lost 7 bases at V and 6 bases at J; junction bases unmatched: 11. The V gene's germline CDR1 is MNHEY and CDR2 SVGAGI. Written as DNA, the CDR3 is TGTGCCAGCACCTTGCGCGGGAGGGCCTTCGATACGCAGTATTTT. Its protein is CASTLRGRAFDTQYF.